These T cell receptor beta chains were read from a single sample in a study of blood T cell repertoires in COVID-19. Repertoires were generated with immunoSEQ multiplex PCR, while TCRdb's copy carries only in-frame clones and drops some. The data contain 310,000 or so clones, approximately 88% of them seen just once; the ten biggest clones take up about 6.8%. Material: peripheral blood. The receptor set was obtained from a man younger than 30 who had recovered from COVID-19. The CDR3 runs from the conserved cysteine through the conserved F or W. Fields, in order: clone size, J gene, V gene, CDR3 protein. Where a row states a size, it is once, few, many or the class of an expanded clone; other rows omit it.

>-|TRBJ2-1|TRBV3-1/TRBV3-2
CASSQGIPAGGPYEQFF
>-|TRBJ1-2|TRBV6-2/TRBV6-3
CASSYSLHLDRGYAAGYTF
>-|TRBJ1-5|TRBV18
CASSPQGAEANQPQHF
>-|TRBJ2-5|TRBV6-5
CASSYSREGGQETQYF
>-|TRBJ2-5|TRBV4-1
CASSQDPASGRTQYF
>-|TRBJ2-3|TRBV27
CASSYTGGHTDTQYF
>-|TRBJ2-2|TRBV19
CASITSGRRGGDTGELFF
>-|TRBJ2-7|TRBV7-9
CASGVLGGSHEQYF
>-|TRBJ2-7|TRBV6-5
CASSYSERGLSYEQYF
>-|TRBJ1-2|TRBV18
CASSPQGQTNYGYTF
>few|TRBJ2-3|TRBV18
CASSPGTRTDTQYF
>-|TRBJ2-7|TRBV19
CASSTGTKEQYF
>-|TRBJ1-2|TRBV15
CATSRQAFYGYTF
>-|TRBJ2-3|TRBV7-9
CASSLAVTSVTDTQYF
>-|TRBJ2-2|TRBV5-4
CASRPRTSGGANTGELFF
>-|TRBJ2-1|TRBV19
CASSPRYNEQFF
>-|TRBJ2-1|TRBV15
CATSRDRGLYEQFF
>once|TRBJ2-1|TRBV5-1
CASSPAGYGQGGNEQFF
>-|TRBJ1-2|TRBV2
CASSVEQGGNGYTF
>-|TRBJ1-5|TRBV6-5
CASSYLGTGNQPQHF
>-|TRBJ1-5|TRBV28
CASSLGAAGLGNQPQHF
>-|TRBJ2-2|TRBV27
CASSRQGSTGELFF
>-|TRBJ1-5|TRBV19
CASSIVAIHNQPQHF
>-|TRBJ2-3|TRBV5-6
CASSQEGGGKLRDTQYF